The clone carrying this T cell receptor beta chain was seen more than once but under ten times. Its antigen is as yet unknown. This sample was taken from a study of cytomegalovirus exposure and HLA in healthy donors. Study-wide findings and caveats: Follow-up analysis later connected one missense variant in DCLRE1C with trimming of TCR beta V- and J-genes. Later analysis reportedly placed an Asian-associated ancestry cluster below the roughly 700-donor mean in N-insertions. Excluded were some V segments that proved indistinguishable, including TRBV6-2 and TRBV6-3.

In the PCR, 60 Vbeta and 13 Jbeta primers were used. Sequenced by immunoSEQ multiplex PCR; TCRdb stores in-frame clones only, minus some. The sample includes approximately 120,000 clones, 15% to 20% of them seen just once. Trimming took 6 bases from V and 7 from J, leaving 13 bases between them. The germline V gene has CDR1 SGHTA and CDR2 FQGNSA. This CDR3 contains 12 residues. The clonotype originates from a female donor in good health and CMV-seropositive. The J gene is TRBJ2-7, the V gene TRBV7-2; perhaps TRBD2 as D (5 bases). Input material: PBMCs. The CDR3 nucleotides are TGTGCCAGCAGTCATCCCCCGGGAGAGCAGTACTTC. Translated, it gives CASSHPPGEQYF.